Below are 29 T cell receptor beta chains sequenced from a single sample in a study of blood T cell repertoires in COVID-19. Sequencing used immunoSEQ multiplex PCR; TCRdb keeps in-frame clones, though not all of them. The repertoire holds around 220,000 clones, with approximately 79% as singletons. The sequenced sample consisted of peripheral blood. The receptors here all came from a woman between 35 and 50 years old with active or convalescent COVID-19.

CDR3 DNA sequence: TGTGCCAGCAGCTTAGGGGCAAACGTGAACACTGAAGCTTTCTTT. Translation: CASSLGANVNTEAFF. V is TRBV7-9 and J is TRBJ1-1; D is uncertain. Germline CDR1 is SEHNR and CDR2 is FQNEAQ (reference sequence). V lost 1 base to trimming and J lost 0 bases, with 9 bases between them. The CDR3 has 15 residues.

This clone is a singleton in its sample. The J gene is TRBJ1-1, the V gene TRBV7-3; D perhaps matches TRBD1 (6 bases). Germline V gene lookup returns CDR1 SGHTA and CDR2 FQGTGA. The CDR3 consists of 15 residues. The V end lost 5 bases, the J end lost 5 bases, and 18 bases lay between the germline ends. The CDR3 DNA reads TGTGCCAGCAGCCCGACCGGACAGCCCAGGACTGAAGCTTTCTTT. Its translation: CASSPTGQPRTEAFF.

This chain connects TRBV2 to TRBJ1-5; a weak D match, TRBD1 (5 bases). The germline V and J ends were trimmed by 3 bases and 7 bases, with 13 bases remaining between them. This CDR3 contains 14 residues. Germline V gene sequence: CDR1 SNHLY, CDR2 FYNNEI. This chain's CDR3 is CASSDIGAGQPQHF. CDR3 coding DNA: TGTGCCAGCAGTGACATAGGGGCTGGACAGCCCCAGCATTTT.

The chain is built from TRBV5-4 and TRBJ2-1, with 11 bases lining up with TRBD1. CDR1 is SGHNT and CDR2 is YYREEE in the germline V gene (reference sequence). V lost 4 bases to trimming and J lost 6 bases; unmatched junction nucleotides: 9. The CDR3 sequence is 16 residues long. The CDR3 nucleotides are TGTGCCAGCAGCGCCCCCGGGACAGGGGGAAGCAATGAGCAGTTCTTC. Its translation: CASSAPGTGGSNEQFF.

CDR3 bases: TGTGCCAGCAGTTTTTCTACAGGGCTCTATAATTCACCCCTCCACTTT. Translating gives CASSFSTGLYNSPLHF. The chain links TRBV2 to TRBJ1-6; weak D call: TRBD1 (6 bases). Trimming left V 5 bases short and J 3 bases short, with 14 bases between. CDR3 length: 16 amino acids. Germline CDR1 reads SNHLY; CDR2 reads FYNNEI.

J is TRBJ2-5 and V is TRBV5-6; 7 nucleotides agree with TRBD1. CDR3 length: 14 residues. V gave up 4 bases and J gave up 3 bases; unmatched junction bases: 6. Per germline, CDR1 SGHDT and CDR2 YYEEEE. This chain's CDR3 is CASSKITGEETQYF. The CDR3 nucleotides read TGTGCCAGCAGCAAAATTACAGGGGAAGAGACCCAGTACTTC.

The chain is built from TRBV7-6 and TRBJ1-4, with 7 bases matching TRBD1. Germline CDR1 reads SGHVS; CDR2 reads FNYEAQ. The CDR3 is 17 residues long. The V and J ends lost 1 base and 1 base, in that order; junction bases with no gene match: 6. CDR3 in amino acids: CASSLDPAGGTNEKLFF. The CDR3 bases are TGTGCCAGCAGCTTAGATCCGGCAGGGGGAACTAATGAAAAACTGTTTTTT.

The rearrangement joins TRBV5-1 to TRBJ2-3; possibly TRBD1 for D (5 bases). Trimming took off 0 bases at V and 4 bases at J, with 12 bases between the two ends. Germline V gene data show CDR1 as SGHRS and CDR2 as YFSETQ. The CDR3 is 15 residues long. CDR3 nucleotide sequence: TGCGCCAGCAGCTTGGAACCCCAGGGTTCAGATACGCAGTATTTT. Encoded protein: CASSLEPQGSDTQYF.

The chain combines TRBV3-1 (or the pseudogene TRBV3-2) with TRBJ1-2, with 7 bases lining up with TRBD1. The CDR3 totals 13 residues. Germline CDR1 LGHDT, CDR2 YNNKEL (reference sequence). V shed 2 bases and J 7 bases; nucleotides not matched to a gene: 4. The CDR3, as DNA: TGTGCCAGCAGCCAACAGGGGGTAGGTGGCTACACCTTC. This translates into CASSQQGVGGYTF.

The gene calls are TRBV5-4 and TRBJ1-1, with D perhaps TRBD1 (5 bases). The V end lost 7 bases, the J end lost 2 bases, and 21 bases lay between the germline ends. The CDR3 has 16 residues. Germline assignment: CDR1 SGHNT and CDR2 YYREEE (reference sequence). The CDR3 bases are TGTGCCAGCTTCGCGGGCGGGGTAGGGGTTAACACTGAAGCTTTCTTT. It is translated as CASFAGGVGVNTEAFF.

The chain joins TRBV3-1 (or the pseudogene TRBV3-2) to TRBJ1-2, with unresolved D. Germline CDR1 and CDR2: LGHDT and YNNKEL (reference sequence). The ends were cut back, 3 bases at V and 8 bases at J, with 10 bases in the middle. The CDR3 extends over 12 amino acids. In DNA form, the CDR3 reads TGTGCCAGCAGCCAGGGCCAGTGGGGCTACACCTTC. The encoded protein is CASSQGQWGYTF.

This chain links TRBV5-8 with TRBJ2-3; TRBD2 matches 8 bases. The germline V gene encodes CDR1 SGHTS and CDR2 YDEGEE. Losses at the gene ends were 4 bases for V and 0 bases for J; bases not matched to a gene: 7. The CDR3 extends over 16 amino acids. The CDR3 reads CASSKRGYLSTDTQYF. In nucleotides, the CDR3 is TGTGCCAGCAGCAAGCGGGGGTATCTAAGCACAGATACGCAGTATTTT.

This clone was observed a single time. The chain carries TRBV28 and TRBJ1-4; D is perhaps TRBD1 (5 bases). The CDR3 covers 18 residues. Between the trimmed V and J ends, which lost 7 bases and 3 bases, there was a span of 24 bases. CDR1 and CDR2 (germline): MDHEN, SYDVKM. The CDR3 DNA follows: TGTGCCAGCAACTTTAAGGCTCGGGGGGGACGAGCTAATGAAAAACTGTTTTTT. It translates to CASNFKARGGRANEKLFF.

The gene calls are TRBV5-1 and TRBJ1-6, with 11 bases matching TRBD1. This CDR3 has 15 residues. Germline CDR1 reads SGHRS; CDR2 reads YFSETQ. V shed 1 base and J 10 bases; nucleotides not matched to a gene: 4. CDR3 residues: CASSLTGQGVSPLHF. The CDR3 DNA reads TGCGCCAGCAGCTTGACGGGACAGGGGGTGTCACCCCTCCACTTT.

The chain is built from TRBV6-5 and TRBJ1-2; the D is unclear. Germline lookup yields CDR1 MNHEY and CDR2 SVGAGI. Between the trimmed V and J ends, which lost 4 bases and 3 bases, there was a span of 15 bases. The CDR3 spans 15 residues. CDR3 residues: CASSWGGTRDYGYTF. The CDR3 DNA is TGTGCCAGCAGTTGGGGAGGCACCCGGGACTATGGCTACACCTTC.

The gene calls are TRBV5-1 and TRBJ2-2, with D possibly matching TRBD1 (6 bases). Germline CDR1 reads SGHRS; CDR2 reads YFSETQ. V gave up 4 bases and J gave up 0 bases, with 10 bases separating them. The CDR3 spans 15 residues. CDR3 region: CASSGGHANTGELFF. For the CDR3, the DNA is TGCGCCAGCAGCGGGGGACACGCGAACACCGGGGAGCTGTTTTTT.

The rearrangement links TRBV6-5 to TRBJ2-5; 10 nucleotides match TRBD2. Germline assignment: CDR1 MNHEY and CDR2 SVGAGI. V was pared by 6 bases and J by 2 bases, with 3 bases of the junction left unmatched. The CDR3 extends over 14 amino acids. CDR3 coding DNA: TGTGCCAGCAGGGGACTAGCGCCACAAGAGACCCAGTACTTC. Its protein product is CASRGLAPQETQYF.

This chain connects TRBV7-2 to TRBJ2-1; 14 bases map to TRBD2. Per the germline V gene, CDR1 is SGHTA and CDR2 is FQGNSA. The CDR3 has 16 residues. Trimming removed 5 bases from V and 8 bases from J; junction bases left unmatched: 8. CDR3 in amino acids: CASSRTSGGPGDEQFF. As DNA, the CDR3 is TGTGCCAGCAGCCGGACTAGCGGGGGGCCCGGGGATGAGCAGTTCTTC.

The CDR3 DNA reads as TGTGCCAGCAGTTCGGCCTTCGACAGGGCCAATTCACCCCTCCACTTT. Translating it yields CASSSAFDRANSPLHF. The V and J genes are TRBV6-6 and TRBJ1-6, with 7 nucleotides matching TRBD1. This CDR3 comprises 16 residues. With 4 bases clipped from V and 7 bases from J, the junction kept 10 bases outside the gene matches. Germline V gene sequence: CDR1 MNHNY, CDR2 SVGAGI (reference sequence).

This chain joins TRBV5-1 and TRBJ2-7; 8 nucleotides match TRBD1. Germline lookup yields CDR1 SGHRS and CDR2 YFSETQ. The J segment lost 0 bases and the V segment lost 6 bases, leaving 8 bases of the junction unmatched. The CDR3 runs to 15 residues. The CDR3 reads CASNRQGSHSYEQYF. The CDR3 DNA reads TGCGCCAGCAACCGACAGGGGAGTCACTCCTACGAGCAGTACTTC.

For this clone: The sample contains more than one DNA sequence encoding this CDR3. The rearrangement joins TRBV2 to TRBJ2-2; D is perhaps TRBD2 (7 bases). CDR1 is SNHLY and CDR2 is FYNNEI in the germline V gene. CDR3 size: 15 residues. Trimming stripped 5 bases from V and 2 bases from J, with 12 bases between. The CDR3 DNA sequence: TGTGCCAGCAGTAGGGGCGGGGGCAACACCGGGGAGCTGTTTTTT. Translating gives CASSRGGGNTGELFF.

The chain joins TRBV2 to TRBJ1-2; D unclear. In germline, CDR1 is SNHLY, CDR2 FYNNEI. Trimming removed 5 bases at V and 4 bases at J, with 17 bases between. The CDR3 contains 15 residues. CDR3 residues: CASSPRPDSLYGYTF. In DNA form, the CDR3 reads TGTGCCAGCAGTCCTCGCCCTGACTCTCTCTATGGCTACACCTTC.

V usage is TRBV13 and J usage is TRBJ1-1; TRBD1 matches at 8 bases. Germline V lookup: CDR1 PRHDT, CDR2 FYEKMQ (reference sequence). J lost 1 base, V lost 4 bases, and 8 bases had no gene match. This CDR3 is built from 16 residues. The DNA for the CDR3 is TGTGCCAGCAGCTACCGACAGGGGCGGGGGAACACTGAAGCTTTCTTT. Protein sequence: CASSYRQGRGNTEAFF.

This clone was picked up one time. This chain joins TRBV14 and TRBJ1-2; 7 bases agree with TRBD1. This CDR3 contains 15 residues. V was pared by 5 bases and J by 5 bases, with 11 bases of the junction left unmatched. Germline CDR1 and CDR2: SGHDN and FVKESK. CDR3 protein: CASSRDRVVGYGYTF. For the CDR3, the DNA is TGTGCCAGCAGCAGGGACAGAGTCGTAGGATATGGCTACACCTTC.

V is TRBV11-2 and J is TRBJ2-3; 11 nucleotides line up with TRBD2. Germline CDR1 SGHAT, CDR2 FQNNGV. V lost 3 bases to trimming and J lost 2 bases; unmatched junction nucleotides: 4. The CDR3 runs 16 residues. The CDR3 DNA sequence: TGTGCCAGCAGCTTCACTAGCGGGGGCTTCACAGATACGCAGTATTTT. It codes for CASSFTSGGFTDTQYF.

The chain recombines TRBV27 with TRBJ2-5, with D perhaps TRBD2 (5 bases). Trimming removed 5 bases at V and 5 bases at J, with 15 bases between. The CDR3 is 14 amino acids. Germline V CDR1 and CDR2: MNHEY, SMNVEV (reference sequence). CDR3 residues: CASSPPARRETQYF. The CDR3, as DNA: TGTGCCAGCAGTCCCCCCGCGCGGAGGGAGACCCAGTACTTC.

The CDR3 here is CASSWGQGMSGNTIYF. In nucleotides, the CDR3 is TGCGCCAGCAGCTGGGGCCAGGGGATGTCTGGAAACACCATATATTTT. The chain links TRBV5-1 to TRBJ1-3, with D possibly matching TRBD1 (6 bases). Trimming left V 3 bases short and J 1 base short, with 14 bases between. The CDR3 totals 16 residues. Germline values: CDR1 SGHRS, CDR2 YFSETQ.

V usage is TRBV6-5 and J usage is TRBJ1-1, with D possibly TRBD1 on 5 matching bases. Germline CDR1 MNHEY, CDR2 SVGAGI. CDR3 length: 13 residues. V gave up 6 bases and J gave up 0 bases, with 8 bases separating them. The CDR3, as DNA: TGTGCCAGCAGATCGACAGTGAACACTGAAGCTTTCTTT. Its translation: CASRSTVNTEAFF.

The chain has TRBV28 and TRBJ2-5, with 11 bases matching TRBD2. CDR3 length: 13 residues. After removal of 8 bases from V and 5 bases from J, the junction contained 4 bases not matched to a gene. Germline V lookup: CDR1 MDHEN, CDR2 SYDVKM. CDR3 sequence reads: CASVSGGAETQYF. The CDR3, as DNA: TGTGCCAGCGTTAGCGGGGGGGCTGAGACCCAGTACTTC.